One and the same sample provided the 3 T cell receptor beta chains below, sequenced in a study of radiation and T cells in renal cell carcinoma. The treatment was: treatment-naive control, cytoreductive nephrectomy. The repertoire was sequenced with immunoSEQ multiplex PCR; TCRdb's copy has only in-frame clones and lacks some. The table has around 26,000 clones, roughly 50% seen once; the top ten hold 20% to 25%. Here the sequenced sample was tumor tissue, taken from a patient whose treatment was nephrectomy without radiotherapy. These receptors originate from a man in his forties with renal cell carcinoma.

This chain joins TRBV4-1 and TRBJ1-1, with a tentative D call TRBD1 (6 bases). The germline V gene encodes CDR1 MGHRA and CDR2 YSYEKL. The CDR3 extends over 16 amino acids. The V gene lost 0 bases and the J gene lost 4 bases, with 15 bases spanning the gap. This CDR3 is CASSQDLGGSGTEAFF. The CDR3 nucleotides read TGCGCCAGCAGCCAAGATCTAGGGGGATCCGGCACTGAAGCTTTCTTT.

The chain has TRBV6-5 and TRBJ1-6; 8 bases line up with TRBD1. This CDR3 has 14 residues. Unmatched junction bases numbered 6, after V lost 6 bases and J lost 8 bases. Germline CDR1 is MNHEY and CDR2 is SVGAGI. CDR3 in DNA: TGTGCCAGCAGGCCGGACAGGGCTCATTCACCCCTCCACTTT. This translates into CASRPDRAHSPLHF.

Only a few counts were recorded for this clone. This chain links TRBV5-1 with TRBJ1-1; D gene ambiguous. The CDR3 is 13 residues long. CDR1 is SGHRS and CDR2 is YFSETQ in the germline V gene. Trimming shortened V by 0 bases and J by 4 bases, and 7 bases separated the two germline ends. DNA for the CDR3: TGCGCCAGCAGCTTGGATCGGGTCACTGAAGCTTTCTTT. It translates to CASSLDRVTEAFF.